The rows below give T cell receptor beta chains drawn from one sample of a study of human T cells and chemical hapten exposure. One entry per CDR3 protein results from TCRdb running MiXCR on the RACE reads. Among 380,000 or so distinct CDR3 sequences listed, 4% to 5.5% were seen once. The material sequenced was whole blood, taken in connection with sensitization to the hapten diphenylcyclopropenone (DPC). These receptors were collected from a woman between 50 and 59 years old with alopecia areata. Some clones in this sample may be carry-over from other donors' samples. The CDR3 runs from the conserved cysteine through the conserved F or W. The D gene is left open where the match is weak. Rows give clone size only sometimes, using once, few, many, or a class for an expanded clone.

TRBV20-1,many,.,TRBJ1-1,TGCAGTGCTAGGGGGCCGAACACTGAAGCTTTCTTT,CSARGPNTEAFF
TRBV12-3/TRBV12-4,.,TRBD1,TRBJ1-5,TGTGCCAGCAGCCCGCGGGACAGCCCCAATCAGCCCCAGCATTTT,CASSPRDSPNQPQHF
TRBV20-1,.,.,TRBJ2-5,TGCAGTGCGAGACCTAGCAGGGAGACCCAGTACTTC,CSARPSRETQYF
TRBV29-1,.,.,TRBJ2-3,TGCAGCGCCCCCACGGCTGATACGCAGTATTTT,CSAPTADTQYF
TRBV18,few,TRBD1,TRBJ1-2,TGTGCCAGCTCTCAAAAGGGGACAGGGGGCTTTGGCTACACCTTC,CASSQKGTGGFGYTF
TRBV29-1,many,.,TRBJ1-5,TGCAGCTCGGGGGGGGAATCGGGTCAGCCCCAGCATTTT,CSSGGESGQPQHF
TRBV27,many,.,TRBJ2-7,TGTGCCAGCAGTATACAGGGGGGGACCTACGAGCAGTACTTC,CASSIQGGTYEQYF
TRBV24-1,few,TRBD1,TRBJ1-4,TGTGCCACCAGTGACCCGACCGGGACAGGTTATGAAAAACTGTTTTTT,CATSDPTGTGYEKLFF
TRBV19,many,.,TRBJ1-5,TGTGCCAGTAGTATAGCGACACGGTCTAATCAGCCCCAGCATTTT,CASSIATRSNQPQHF
TRBV14,.,.,TRBJ1-1,TGTGCCAGCAGCTACGACAGCTCGAGAGCTTTCTTT,CASSYDSSRAFF
TRBV5-1,many,.,TRBJ1-5,TGCGCCAGCAGCTTGGGGGACCGGGGTCAGCCCCAGCATTTT,CASSLGDRGQPQHF
TRBV12-3/TRBV12-4,many,TRBD1,TRBJ1-1,TGTGCCAGCAGTCCCGGGCGACAGGGAACTGAAGCTTTCTTT,CASSPGRQGTEAFF
TRBV27,many,.,TRBJ2-7,TGTGCCACGCCAGGGACGGCCTCCTACGAGCAGTACTTC,CATPGTASYEQYF
TRBV5-1,.,.,TRBJ1-1,TGCGCCAGCAGCTTGGGACAGCGACCTATGAACACTGAAGCTTTCTTT,CASSLGQRPMNTEAFF